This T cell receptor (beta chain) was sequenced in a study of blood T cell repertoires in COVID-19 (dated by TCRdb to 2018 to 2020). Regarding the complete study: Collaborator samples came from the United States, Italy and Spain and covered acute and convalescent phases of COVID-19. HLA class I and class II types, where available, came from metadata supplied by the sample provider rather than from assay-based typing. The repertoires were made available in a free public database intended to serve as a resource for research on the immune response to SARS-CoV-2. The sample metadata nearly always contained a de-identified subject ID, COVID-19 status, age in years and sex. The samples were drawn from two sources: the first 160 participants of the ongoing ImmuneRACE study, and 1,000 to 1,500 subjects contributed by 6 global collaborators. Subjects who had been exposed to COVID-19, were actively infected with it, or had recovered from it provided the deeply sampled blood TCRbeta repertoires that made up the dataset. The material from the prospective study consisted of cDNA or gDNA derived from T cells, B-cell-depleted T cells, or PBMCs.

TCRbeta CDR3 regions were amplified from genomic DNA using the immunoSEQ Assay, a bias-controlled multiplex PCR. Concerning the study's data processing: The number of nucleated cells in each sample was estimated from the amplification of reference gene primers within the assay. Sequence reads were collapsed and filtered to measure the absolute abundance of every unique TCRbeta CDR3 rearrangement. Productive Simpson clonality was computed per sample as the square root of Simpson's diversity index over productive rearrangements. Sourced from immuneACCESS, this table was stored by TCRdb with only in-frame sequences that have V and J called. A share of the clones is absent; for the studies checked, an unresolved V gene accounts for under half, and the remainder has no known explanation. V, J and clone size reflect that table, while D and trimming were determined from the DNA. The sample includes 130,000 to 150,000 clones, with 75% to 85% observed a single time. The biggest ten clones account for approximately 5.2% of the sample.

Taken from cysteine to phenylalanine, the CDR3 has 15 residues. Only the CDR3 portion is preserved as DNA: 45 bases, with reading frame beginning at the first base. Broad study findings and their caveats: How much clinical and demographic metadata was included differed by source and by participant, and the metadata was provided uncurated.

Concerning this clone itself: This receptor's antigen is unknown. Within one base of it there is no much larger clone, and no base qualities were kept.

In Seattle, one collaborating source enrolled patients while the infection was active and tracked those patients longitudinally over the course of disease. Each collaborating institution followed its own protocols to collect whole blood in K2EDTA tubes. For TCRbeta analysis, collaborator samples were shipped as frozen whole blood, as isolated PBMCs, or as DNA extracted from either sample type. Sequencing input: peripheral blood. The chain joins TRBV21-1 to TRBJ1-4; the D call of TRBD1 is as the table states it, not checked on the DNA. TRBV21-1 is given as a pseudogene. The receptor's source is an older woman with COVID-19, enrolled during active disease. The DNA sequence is TGTGCCAGCAGCTCCGGACAGGGTGGGAATGAAAAACTGTTTTTT. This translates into CASSSGQGGNEKLFF.